The 8 T cell receptor beta chains presented below share a single source sample, sequenced in a study of cytomegalovirus exposure and HLA in healthy donors. The PCR made use of 60 Vbeta and 13 Jbeta primers. Generated by immunoSEQ multiplex PCR, the TCRdb table keeps only in-frame clones and is missing some. The table includes 150,000 to 200,000 clones, 80% to 85% detected once. Sequenced input: PBMCs. These receptor sequences come from a young woman in good health and CMV-seronegative.

The chain is built from TRBV28 and TRBJ1-5; 7 bases map to TRBD1. Trimming took 6 bases from V and 9 from J; bases not matched to a gene: 11. Germline V gene sequence: CDR1 MDHEN, CDR2 SYDVKM. CDR3 length: 14 residues. For the CDR3, the DNA is TGTGCCAGCAGGGGGTGGGACAGAGGTCGGCCCCAGCATTTT. It translates to CASRGWDRGRPQHF.

This clone has just one count. This chain joins TRBV7-8 and TRBJ2-5; TRBD1 agrees at 8 bases. CDR1 SGHVS and CDR2 FQNEAQ come from the germline V gene. This CDR3 region has 15 residues. With V trimmed by 5 bases and J by 5 bases, 10 bases remained unmatched. CDR3 residues: CASSRTGQRWETQYF. The CDR3 bases are TGTGCCAGCAGCCGGACAGGGCAGCGTTGGGAGACCCAGTACTTC.

This rearrangement joins TRBV9 to TRBJ2-6, with TRBD1 matching 7 bases. Germline trimming cut 5 bases from V and 2 bases from J; bases unmatched to any gene: 16. Germline V gives CDR1 SGDLS, CDR2 YYNGEE. The CDR3 spans 19 residues. CDR3 DNA: TGTGCCAGCAGACCTACCCCGGGACAGAAAGGTGCTGGGGCCAACGTCCTGACTTTC. Protein sequence: CASRPTPGQKGAGANVLTF.

This chain joins TRBV7-2 and TRBJ2-7, with 10 bases fitting TRBD2. The germline CDR1 and CDR2 sequences are SGHTA and FQGNSA. The CDR3 sequence is 15 residues long. Losses at the gene ends were 5 bases for V and 5 bases for J; bases not matched to a gene: 9. The CDR3 loop is CASSPLAGASHEQYF. The DNA of the CDR3 is TGTGCCAGCAGCCCTCTAGCGGGAGCATCCCACGAGCAGTACTTC.

This chain links TRBV10-2 with TRBJ2-5; TRBD2 matches 9 bases. The J call may be mistaken, given a closer DNA end match to TRBJ2-7. This CDR3 region has 15 residues. Germline V CDR1 and CDR2: WSHSY, SAAADI. The CDR3 here is CASSESVAGVYEQYF. The CDR3 nucleotides read TGCGCCAGCAGTGAGTCGGTAGCGGGAGTCTACGAGCAGTACTTC.

J is TRBJ1-1 and V is TRBV7-2; TRBD1 aligns across 7 bases. J lost 1 base, V lost 8 bases, and 4 bases had no gene match. CDR1 SGHTA and CDR2 FQGNSA come from the germline V gene. CDR3 length: 13 residues. CDR3 amino acids: CASGGQRNTEAFF. CDR3 nucleotides: TGTGCCAGCGGGGGACAGAGGAACACTGAAGCTTTCTTT.

The chain employs TRBV9 and TRBJ2-7; tentative D call: TRBD2 (5 bases). This CDR3 contains 15 residues. V lost 4 bases and J lost 2, with 16 bases in between. Looked up from germline, CDR1 is SGDLS and CDR2 is YYNGEE. This CDR3 reads CASSPRTGLPYEQYF. CDR3 nucleotides: TGTGCCAGCAGCCCACGGACTGGACTGCCCTACGAGCAGTACTTC.

The rearrangement links TRBV11-2 to TRBJ2-5; tentatively, D is TRBD2 (6 bases). With 7 bases removed from V and 2 bases from J, the gap between germline ends came to 17 bases. CDR1 SGHAT and CDR2 FQNNGV come from the germline V gene. This CDR3 spans 15 amino acids. CDR3 amino acids: CASNKPGAGQETQYF. The CDR3 nucleotides are TGTGCCAGCAACAAACCCGGGGCGGGACAAGAGACCCAGTACTTC. The complete variable domain, with remaining parts taken from reference TRBV11-2 and TRBJ2-5, reads EAGVAQSPRYKIIEKRQSVAFWCNPISGHATLYWYQQILGQGPKLLIQFQNNGVVDDSQLPKDRFSAERLKGVDSTLKIQPAKLEDSAVYLCASNKPGAGQETQYFGPGTRLLVL.